The 11 T cell receptor beta chains below come from one sample, sequenced in a study of T cells in Graves' hyperthyroidism and ophthalmopathy. Template material for amplifying TCR beta CDR3 regions consisted of RNA transcripts. Using the HTBI primer set, a first-round RT-PCR was run on the TCR CDR3. A single record per CDR3 protein comes from TCRdb applying MiXCR to the multiplex PCR reads. There are about 540,000 distinct CDR3 sequences in the sample; just over 45% occur only once, and more than 7.5% lies in the top ten. Sequenced input: peripheral blood or thyroid tissue (not recorded which). Source of these receptors: a woman aged 18-35 years with Graves' hyperthyroidism.

This clonotype was counted a few times. The chain is built from TRBV3-1 and TRBJ2-7; D unclear. This CDR3 has 13 amino acids. Looked up from germline, CDR1 is LGHDT and CDR2 is YNNKEL (reference sequence). V was shortened by 2 bases and J by 3 bases, with 8 bases between the two germline ends. DNA for the CDR3: TGTGCCAGCAGCCAAAGGCAAGGCTACGAGCAGTACTTC. Translation gives CASSQRQGYEQYF.

The chain recombines TRBV2 with TRBJ2-5; D might be TRBD1 (5 bases). The CDR3 length is 15 residues. CDR1 and CDR2 (germline): SNHLY, FYNNEI. Trimming removed 5 bases from V and 3 bases from J, with 16 bases in between. The CDR3 region is CASSSTGRAKETQYF. The CDR3 nucleotides read TGTGCCAGCAGTTCAACAGGCAGGGCCAAAGAGACCCAGTACTTC.

The chain has TRBV7-9 and TRBJ1-6; 7 nucleotides align to TRBD1. V lost 2 bases to trimming and J lost 9 bases; unmatched junction nucleotides: 10. This CDR3 is 16 amino acids long. Looked up from germline, CDR1 is SEHNR and CDR2 is FQNEAQ (reference sequence). CDR3 residues: CASSLREDRRSSPLHF. The CDR3 DNA sequence: TGTGCCAGCAGCTTAAGGGAGGACAGGAGGAGTTCACCCCTCCACTTT.

This clonotype was detected ten times or more. One end of the junction is discordant with germline, which a read error may explain. The rearrangement uses TRBV19 and TRBJ1-5; TRBD1 matches at 8 bases. Per the germline V gene, CDR1 is LNHDA and CDR2 is SQIVND (reference sequence). This CDR3 spans 14 amino acids. CDR3 protein: CASTPGQVNRPQHF. The CDR3 bases are TGTGCCAGTACTCCGGGACAGGTTAATCGGCCCCAGCATTTT.

This clonotype was counted at least ten times. The chain employs TRBV6-6 and TRBJ2-7; possibly TRBD2 for D (6 bases). Germline CDR1 MNHNY, CDR2 SVGAGI (reference sequence). This CDR3 region has 16 residues. The germline V and J ends were trimmed by 2 bases and 2 bases, with 16 bases remaining between them. The CDR3 sequence: CASSYLRPGTAYEQYF. CDR3 nucleotide sequence: TGTGCCAGCAGTTACCTCAGACCCGGGACTGCCTACGAGCAGTACTTC.

The chain combines TRBV18 with TRBJ2-2, with D unclear. V lost 3 bases to trimming and J lost 0 bases, with 20 bases between them. The CDR3 sequence is 19 residues long. Germline assignment: CDR1 KGHSH and CDR2 LQKENI. The CDR3 is CASSPPALFYSANTGELFF. CDR3 bases: TGTGCCAGCTCACCGCCCGCGCTCTTCTACAGCGCGAACACCGGGGAGCTGTTTTTT. The variable domain in full, completed from reference TRBV18 and TRBJ2-2, reads NAGVMQNPRHLVRRRGQEARLRCSPMKGHSHVYWYRQLPEEGLKFMVYLQKENIIDESGMPKERFSAEFPKEGPSILRIQQVVRGDSAAYFCASSPPALFYSANTGELFFGEGSRLTVL.

The V and J genes are TRBV29-1 and TRBJ2-5, with TRBD2 matching over 10 bases. Germline CDR1 and CDR2: SQVTM and ANQGSEA. J was trimmed by 4 bases and V by 8 bases; bases with no gene match: 4. This CDR3 spans 12 amino acids. In DNA form, the CDR3 reads TGCAGCACGACTAGCGGGCTAGAGACCCAGTACTTC. This gives the protein CSTTSGLETQYF.

This clonotype was seen at least ten times. V gene TRBV20-1 combines with J gene TRBJ1-1; D gene ambiguous. The CDR3 sequence is 13 residues long. CDR1 and CDR2 from the germline V gene are DFQATT and SNEGSKA (reference sequence). The CDR3 DNA follows: TGCGGCCTGGTAGAAGCCCTGAACACTGAAGCTTTCTTT. Its translation: CGLVEALNTEAFF.

This clonotype was detected only a few times. The chain recombines TRBV20-1 with TRBJ2-7; D unclear. This CDR3 is built from 14 residues. The germline CDR1 and CDR2 sequences are DFQATT and SNEGSKA (reference sequence). V was trimmed by 1 base and J by 3 bases, leaving 13 bases between them. The CDR3 region is CSARGQNYGYEQYF. Written as DNA, the CDR3 is TGCAGTGCTAGAGGTCAGAACTATGGCTACGAGCAGTACTTC.

The chain recombines TRBV24-1 with TRBJ2-1; weak D call: TRBD1 (6 bases). Germline V lookup: CDR1 KGHDR, CDR2 SFDVKD. This CDR3 is 13 amino acids long. The V gene lost 0 bases and the J gene lost 10 bases, with 9 bases spanning the gap. The CDR3 sequence is CATSDLHRDEQFF. The DNA of the CDR3 is TGTGCCACCAGTGATTTGCACAGGGACGAGCAGTTCTTC.

There are many counts of this clonotype. This chain joins TRBV29-1 and TRBJ1-5; TRBD1 is a possible D gene (6 bases). Looked up from germline, CDR1 is SQVTM and CDR2 is ANQGSEA. The CDR3 is made up of 13 amino acids. Trimming cost V 7 bases and J 3 bases, with 13 bases left between them. Here the CDR3 DNA reads TGCAGCGCTAGACAGGCGGACAATCAGCCCCAGCATTTT. Translating gives CSARQADNQPQHF.